The rows below give T cell receptor beta chains drawn from one sample of a study of Ad26.COV2.S vaccination and SARS-CoV-2 variants. Method: immunoSEQ multiplex PCR; TCRdb's copy keeps in-frame clones and lacks some. This sample has fewer than 800,000 clones, with 89% found just once. This material consisted of peripheral blood, taken in a trial of Ad26.COV2.S vaccine versus placebo. The receptors originated from a person aged 18-65 years who received the Ad26.COV2.S COVID-19 vaccine or a placebo. Each CDR3 is given with its conserved first and last residue. A D gene is named only where the DNA matches it firmly. Only part of the rows carry a size: once, few, many, or a class if the clone is expanded.

>TRBV14|NA|NA|TRBJ1-1
CASSQRRGYVRNTEAFF
TGTGCCAGCAGCCAACGGAGGGGCTACGTTAGGAACACTGAAGCTTTCTTT
>TRBV12-3/TRBV12-4|NA|NA|TRBJ2-7
CASSSTLGYEQYF
TGTGCCAGCAGTTCGACCCTGGGCTACGAGCAGTACTTC
>TRBV6-2/TRBV6-3|NA|NA|TRBJ2-1
CASSRGDLYNEQFF
TGTGCCAGCAGTAGGGGGGACCTTTACAATGAGCAGTTCTTC
>TRBV6-5|NA|once|TRBJ1-2
CASSYRAYRDYGYTF
TGTGCCAGCAGTTACCGGGCATACAGGGACTATGGCTACACCTTC
>TRBV4-1|TRBD2|NA|TRBJ2-1
CASSQETSGGNEQFF
TGCGCCAGCAGCCAAGAGACTAGCGGTGGAAATGAGCAGTTCTTC
>TRBV5-1|TRBD2|NA|TRBJ2-2
CASSFSSGVNTGELFF
TGCGCCAGCAGCTTCTCGAGCGGGGTCAACACCGGGGAGCTGTTTTTT
>TRBV19|TRBD1|NA|TRBJ1-1
CASSSRQGIRETEAFF
TGTGCCAGTAGTAGCAGACAGGGGATCAGGGAAACTGAAGCTTTCTTT
>TRBV4-3|NA|NA|TRBJ1-3
CASSQEWSGNTIYF
TGCGCCAGCAGCCAAGAATGGTCTGGAAACACCATATATTTT
>TRBV10-3|TRBD2|NA|TRBJ2-5
CAISGGLAGVETQYF
TGTGCCATCAGTGGGGGACTAGCGGGGGTAGAGACCCAGTACTTC
>TRBV7-2|TRBD1|NA|TRBJ1-3
CASRDSSGNTIYF
TGTGCCAGCCGGGACAGCTCTGGAAACACCATATATTTT
>TRBV2|TRBD1|NA|TRBJ1-1
CASRLDRVHTEAFF
TGTGCCAGCAGGCTCGACAGGGTGCACACTGAAGCTTTCTTT
>TRBV7-3|TRBD1|once|TRBJ1-5
CASSHDRDPWNF
TGTGCCAGCAGCCACGACAGGGACCCGTGGAATTTT
>TRBV7-2|TRBD2|NA|TRBJ2-7
CASSSLAGGPHEQYF
TGTGCCAGCAGCTCTTTGGCGGGAGGGCCCCACGAGCAGTACTTC
>TRBV19|NA|NA|TRBJ1-5
CASSRTIQGNNQPQHF
TGTGCCAGCAGTCGGACCATACAGGGAAACAATCAGCCCCAGCATTTT
>TRBV19|NA|NA|TRBJ2-1
CASSLSDLSSYNEQFF
TGTGCCAGTAGCTTAAGCGACCTGAGCTCCTACAATGAGCAGTTCTTC
>TRBV7-2|NA|NA|TRBJ2-2
CASRDGTGELFF
TGTGCCAGCAGGGATGGCACCGGGGAGCTGTTTTTT
>TRBV18|NA|NA|TRBJ1-1
CASSPWVDTEAFF
TGTGCCAGCTCACCCTGGGTGGACACTGAAGCTTTCTTT
>TRBV25-1|NA|NA|TRBJ1-1
CASSPSDYEAFF
TGTGCCAGCAGTCCATCAGATTATGAAGCTTTCTTT
>TRBV7-2|TRBD2|NA|TRBJ2-2
CASSPGLAGVGTGELFF
TGTGCCAGCAGCCCGGGACTAGCGGGAGTGGGGACCGGGGAGCTGTTTTTT
>TRBV7-9|NA|NA|TRBJ2-7
CASSLGREQYF
TGTGCCAGCAGCTTAGGACGGGAGCAGTACTTC
>TRBV2|NA|NA|TRBJ2-3
CASRAGDTQYF
TGTGCCAGCAGGGCGGGAGATACGCAGTATTTT
>TRBV27|NA|NA|TRBJ2-1
CASSLSRDEQFF
TGTGCCAGCAGTTTATCCAGGGATGAGCAGTTCTTC
>TRBV9|TRBD1|NA|TRBJ2-7
CASGQGFYEQYF
TGTGCCAGCGGACAGGGATTCTACGAGCAGTACTTC
>TRBV18|NA|NA|TRBJ1-1
CASSPRQMNTEAFF
TGTGCCAGCTCACCACGTCAGATGAACACTGAAGCTTTCTTT
>TRBV5-1|NA|NA|TRBJ2-7
CASSLVHGPTEQYF
TGCGCCAGCAGCTTGGTCCACGGGCCTACGGAGCAGTACTTC
>TRBV6-2/TRBV6-3|NA|NA|TRBJ2-2
CASSYSSDTGELFF
TGTGCCAGCAGTTACAGCAGTGACACCGGGGAGCTGTTTTTT
>TRBV7-3|NA|once|TRBJ1-2
CASSLTAGDYGYTF
TGTGCCAGCAGCTTAACGGCGGGTGACTATGGCTACACCTTC
>TRBV6-5|NA|NA|TRBJ1-5
CASSLGLWGNQPQHF
TGTGCCAGCAGTCTAGGTTTATGGGGAAATCAGCCCCAGCATTTT
>TRBV6-5|NA|NA|TRBJ2-1
CASSYSGGHNEQFF
TGTGCCAGCAGTTATAGTGGGGGGCACAATGAGCAGTTCTTC
>TRBV6-1|TRBD1|once|TRBJ1-2
CASSEARQLQTGGQYGYTF
TGTGCCAGCAGTGAAGCGAGGCAGCTACAAACAGGGGGCCAATATGGCTACACCTTC
>TRBV5-1|NA|NA|TRBJ1-2
CASSLDERVTNGYTF
TGCGCCAGCAGCTTGGACGAGCGGGTAACGAATGGCTACACCTTC
>TRBV5-4|TRBD2|NA|TRBJ2-3
CASSPGTSGRTDTQYF
TGTGCCAGCAGCCCCGGGACTAGCGGGCGCACAGATACGCAGTATTTT
>TRBV4-1|NA|once|TRBJ1-6
CASSQDSRQGDGNSPLHF
TGCGCCAGCAGCCAAGATAGTCGGCAGGGTGATGGAAATTCACCCCTCCACTTT
>TRBV24-1|TRBD2|NA|TRBJ2-2
CATSAVATSGNANTGELFF
TGTGCCACCAGTGCCGTGGCAACTAGCGGAAACGCGAACACCGGGGAGCTGTTTTTT
>TRBV24-1|TRBD1|NA|TRBJ2-1
CATSDSGGQGHYEQFF
TGTGCCACCAGTGATTCGGGAGGACAGGGGCACTATGAGCAGTTCTTC
>TRBV29-1|NA|NA|TRBJ2-7
CSAGEAYEQYF
TGCAGCGCAGGAGAAGCCTACGAGCAGTACTTC
>TRBV12-3/TRBV12-4|NA|NA|TRBJ2-7
CASSEGPYEQYF
TGTGCCAGCAGTGAGGGACCCTACGAGCAGTACTTC
>TRBV2|TRBD2|NA|TRBJ2-1
CASSTGTSGDNEQFF
TGTGCCAGCAGTACCGGGACTAGCGGGGACAATGAGCAGTTCTTC
>TRBV10-1|TRBD1|few|TRBJ2-7
CASWTGTGTYEQYF
TGCGCCAGCTGGACCGGGACAGGGACCTACGAGCAGTACTTC
>TRBV29-1|NA|few|TRBJ1-2
CSVLWGYGYTF
TGCAGCGTTCTATGGGGATATGGCTACACCTTC
>TRBV29-1|NA|NA|TRBJ2-5
CSVLSPRGLQETQYF
TGCAGCGTTCTGTCCCCGCGGGGCCTCCAAGAGACCCAGTACTTC
>TRBV6-5|TRBD2|NA|TRBJ2-1
CASSYVAGINEQFF
TGTGCCAGCAGTTACGTAGCGGGGATCAATGAGCAGTTCTTC
>TRBV5-5|NA|NA|TRBJ2-1
CASSLVAGPNEQFF
TGTGCCAGCAGCTTGGTGGCAGGGCCCAATGAGCAGTTCTTC
>TRBV7-9|NA|NA|TRBJ2-5
CASSFNPLMEETQYF
TGTGCCAGCAGCTTTAACCCTCTTATGGAAGAGACCCAGTACTTC